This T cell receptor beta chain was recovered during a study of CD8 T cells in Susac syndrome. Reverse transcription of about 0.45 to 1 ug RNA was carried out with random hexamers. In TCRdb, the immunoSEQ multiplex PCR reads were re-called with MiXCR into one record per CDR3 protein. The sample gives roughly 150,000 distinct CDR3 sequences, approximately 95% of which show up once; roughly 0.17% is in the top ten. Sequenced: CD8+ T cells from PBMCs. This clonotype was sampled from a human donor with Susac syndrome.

The CDR3 sequence is CASSLGRHYEQYF. In nucleotides, the CDR3 is TGTGCCAGCAGTTTAGGCAGACACTACGAGCAGTACTTC. This chain links TRBV27 with TRBJ2-7; D gene ambiguous. Trimming took 2 bases from V and 3 from J, leaving 8 bases between them. Germline V gene sequence: CDR1 MNHEY, CDR2 SMNVEV (reference sequence). CDR3 length: 13 amino acids.